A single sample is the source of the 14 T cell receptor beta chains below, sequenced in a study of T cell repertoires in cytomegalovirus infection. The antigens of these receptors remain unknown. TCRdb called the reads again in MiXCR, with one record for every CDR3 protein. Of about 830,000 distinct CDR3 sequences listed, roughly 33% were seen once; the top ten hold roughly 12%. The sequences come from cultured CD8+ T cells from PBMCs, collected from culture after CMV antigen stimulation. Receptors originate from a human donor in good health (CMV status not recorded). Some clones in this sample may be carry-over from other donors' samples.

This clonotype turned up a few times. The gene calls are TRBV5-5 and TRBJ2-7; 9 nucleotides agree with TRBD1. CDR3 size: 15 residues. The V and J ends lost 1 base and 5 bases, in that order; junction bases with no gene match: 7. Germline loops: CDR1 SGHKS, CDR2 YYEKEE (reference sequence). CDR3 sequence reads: CASSLSGQGIDEQYF. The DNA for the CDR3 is TGTGCCAGCAGCTTGTCAGGACAGGGGATCGACGAGCAGTACTTC.

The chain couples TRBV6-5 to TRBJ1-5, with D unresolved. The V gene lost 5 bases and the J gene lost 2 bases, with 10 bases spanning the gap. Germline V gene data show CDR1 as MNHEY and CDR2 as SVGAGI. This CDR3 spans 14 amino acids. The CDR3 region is CASSPHGGNQPQHF. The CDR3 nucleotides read TGTGCCAGCAGTCCACACGGAGGCAATCAGCCCCAGCATTTT.

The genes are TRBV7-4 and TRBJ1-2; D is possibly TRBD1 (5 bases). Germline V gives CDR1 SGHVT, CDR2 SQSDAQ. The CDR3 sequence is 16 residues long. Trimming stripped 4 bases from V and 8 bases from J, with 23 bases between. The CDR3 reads CASSYKWGASLGGYTF. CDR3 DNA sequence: TGTGCCAGCAGCTACAAGTGGGGCGCAAGTCTGGGGGGCTACACCTTC. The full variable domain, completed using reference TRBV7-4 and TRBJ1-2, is GAGVSQSPRYKVAKRGRDVALRCDSISGHVTLYWYRQTLGQGSEVLTYSQSDAQRDKSGRPSGRFSAERPERSVSTLKIQRTEQGDSAVYLCASSYKWGASLGGYTFGSGTRLTVV.

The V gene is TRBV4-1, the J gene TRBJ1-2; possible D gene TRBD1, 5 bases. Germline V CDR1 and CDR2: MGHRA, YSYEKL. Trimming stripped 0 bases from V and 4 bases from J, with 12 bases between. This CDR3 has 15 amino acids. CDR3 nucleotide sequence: TGCGCCAGCAGCCAAGAAGTGGGGGTGAGCTATGGCTACACCTTC. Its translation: CASSQEVGVSYGYTF.

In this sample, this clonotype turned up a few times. In nucleotides, the CDR3 is TGTGCCAGCAGCGGACGGACTTATGGCTACACCTTC. Translated, it gives CASSGRTYGYTF. The rearrangement uses TRBV6-6 and TRBJ1-2; D gene uncertain. Germline CDR1 MNHNY, CDR2 SVGAGI (reference sequence). Trimming removed 6 bases from V and 5 bases from J, with 10 bases in between. CDR3 length equals 12 residues.

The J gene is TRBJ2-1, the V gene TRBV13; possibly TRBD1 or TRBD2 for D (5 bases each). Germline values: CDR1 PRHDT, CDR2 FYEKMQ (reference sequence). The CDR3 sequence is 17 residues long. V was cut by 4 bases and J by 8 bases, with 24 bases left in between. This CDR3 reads CASSSHLQPRVGDEQFF. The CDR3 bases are TGTGCCAGCAGCTCGCACCTACAGCCTAGGGTGGGGGATGAGCAGTTCTTC.

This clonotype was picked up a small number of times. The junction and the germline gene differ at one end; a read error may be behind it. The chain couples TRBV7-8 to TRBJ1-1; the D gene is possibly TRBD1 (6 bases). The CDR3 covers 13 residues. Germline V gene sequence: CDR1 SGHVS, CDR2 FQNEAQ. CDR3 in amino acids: CASSPGVGGEGFF. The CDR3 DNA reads TGTGCCAGCAGCCCAGGGGTGGGGGGGGAAGGTTTCTTT.

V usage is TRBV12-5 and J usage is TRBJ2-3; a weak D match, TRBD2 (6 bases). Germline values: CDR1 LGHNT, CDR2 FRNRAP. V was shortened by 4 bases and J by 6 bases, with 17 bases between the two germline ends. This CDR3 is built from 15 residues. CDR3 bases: TGTGCTAGTGGTTCAAGCCCCCCTAGCGCCGATACGCAGTATTTT. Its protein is CASGSSPPSADTQYF.

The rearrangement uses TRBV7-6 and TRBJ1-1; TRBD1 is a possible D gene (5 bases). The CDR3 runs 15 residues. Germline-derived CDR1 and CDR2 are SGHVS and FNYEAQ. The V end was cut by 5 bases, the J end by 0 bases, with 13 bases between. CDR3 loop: CASSRGPQMNTEAFF. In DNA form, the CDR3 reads TGTGCCAGCAGCCGGGGACCGCAAATGAACACTGAAGCTTTCTTT.

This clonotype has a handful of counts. The CDR3 DNA follows: TGCGCCAGCACCATGGACTTTAGCAATCAGCCCCAGCATTTT. Residues: CASTMDFSNQPQHF. The chain carries TRBV4-1 and TRBJ1-5; D unresolved. Trimming pared 7 bases from V and 0 bases from J, leaving 10 bases between. Germline V gene sequence: CDR1 MGHRA, CDR2 YSYEKL. The CDR3 has 14 amino acids.

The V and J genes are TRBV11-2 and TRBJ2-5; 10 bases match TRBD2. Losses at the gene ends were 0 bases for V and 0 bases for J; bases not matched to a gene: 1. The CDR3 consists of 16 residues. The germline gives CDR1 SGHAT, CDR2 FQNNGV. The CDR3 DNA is TGTGCCAGCAGCTTAGATAGCGGGGGGTACCAAGAGACCCAGTACTTC. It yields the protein CASSLDSGGYQETQYF. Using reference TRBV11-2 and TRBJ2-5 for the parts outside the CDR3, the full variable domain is EAGVAQSPRYKIIEKRQSVAFWCNPISGHATLYWYQQILGQGPKLLIQFQNNGVVDDSQLPKDRFSAERLKGVDSTLKIQPAKLEDSAVYLCASSLDSGGYQETQYFGPGTRLLVL.

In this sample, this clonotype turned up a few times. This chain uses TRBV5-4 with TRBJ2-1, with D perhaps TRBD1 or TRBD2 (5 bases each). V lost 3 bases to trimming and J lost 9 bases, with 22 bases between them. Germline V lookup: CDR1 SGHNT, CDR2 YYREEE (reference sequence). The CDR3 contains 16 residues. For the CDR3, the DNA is TGTGCCAGCAGCTGGGGACCCCCCGGGCCCTACGCTGAGCAGTTCTTC. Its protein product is CASSWGPPGPYAEQFF.

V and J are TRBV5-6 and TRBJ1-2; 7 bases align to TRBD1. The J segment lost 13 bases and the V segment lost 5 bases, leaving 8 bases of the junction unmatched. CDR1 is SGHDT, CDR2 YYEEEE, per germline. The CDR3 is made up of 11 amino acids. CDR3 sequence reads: CASRLGQEGTF. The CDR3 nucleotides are TGTGCCAGCAGATTAGGACAGGAAGGCACCTTC. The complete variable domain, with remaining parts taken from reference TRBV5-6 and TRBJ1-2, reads DAGVTQSPTHLIKTRGQQVTLRCSPKSGHDTVSWYQQALGQGPQFIFQYYEEEERQRGNFPDRFSGHQFPNYSSELNVNALLLGDSALYLCASRLGQEGTFGSGTRLTVV.

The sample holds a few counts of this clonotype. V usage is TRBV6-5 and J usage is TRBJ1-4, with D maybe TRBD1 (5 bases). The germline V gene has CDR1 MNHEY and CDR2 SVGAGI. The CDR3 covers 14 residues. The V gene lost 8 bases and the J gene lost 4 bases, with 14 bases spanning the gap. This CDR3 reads CASGPWGSNEKLFF. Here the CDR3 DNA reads TGTGCCAGCGGCCCGTGGGGGAGTAATGAAAAACTGTTTTTT.